A single sample is the source of the 20 T cell receptor beta chains below, sequenced in a study of CD8+CD57+ T cells in acquired aplastic anemia. All sequencing subjects had displayed CD8+CD57+ cell expansion on flow cytometry. Genomic DNA templated the TCR beta VDJ and CDR3 profiling. TCRdb passed the reads through MiXCR, listing each CDR3 protein once. The sample has 200,000 or so distinct CDR3 sequences, roughly half seen once. The sequencing input was sorted CD4+, CD8+, or CD8+CD57+ T cells (not recorded which) from PBMCs. The receptors here all came from a human donor with aplastic anemia.

Written as DNA, the CDR3 is TGTGCCACCAGTCCCGCTGGGGAGCTGTTTTTT. Translating it yields CATSPAGELFF. The J gene is TRBJ2-2, the V gene TRBV24-1; D gene ambiguous. CDR1 is KGHDR, CDR2 SFDVKD, per germline. The CDR3 sequence is 11 residues long. V was shortened by 6 bases and J by 8 bases, with 6 bases between the two germline ends.

The chain carries TRBV2 and TRBJ2-7; D perhaps matches TRBD2 (6 bases). Germline assignment: CDR1 SNHLY and CDR2 FYNNEI. Trimming removed 5 bases from V and 4 bases from J, with 15 bases in between. The CDR3 is 14 residues long. CDR3 bases: TGTGCCAGCAGTTACGGAGGGACGGGTTACGAGCAGTACTTC. Protein sequence: CASSYGGTGYEQYF.

At least ten counts were recorded for this clonotype. The V gene is TRBV6-5, the J gene TRBJ2-7; D uncertain. The V end was cut by 3 bases, the J end by 2 bases, with 11 bases between. This CDR3 has 14 residues. Germline values: CDR1 MNHEY, CDR2 SVGAGI. DNA of the CDR3: TGTGCCAGCAGTTATCACGGGTTACCCTACGAGCAGTACTTC. Protein product: CASSYHGLPYEQYF.

V usage is TRBV7-9 and J usage is TRBJ1-6; no firm D call. The V and J ends lost 2 bases and 8 bases respectively, with 4 bases between them. Looked up from germline, CDR1 is SEHNR and CDR2 is FQNEAQ (reference sequence). CDR3 length equals 12 residues. This CDR3 is CASSLRYSPLHF. The CDR3 DNA is TGTGCCAGCAGCTTAAGGTATTCACCCCTCCACTTT.

This chain's CDR3 is CASSEETDSDTQYF. In nucleotides, the CDR3 is TGTGCCAGCAGTGAGGAAACTGACTCAGATACGCAGTATTTT. V is TRBV2 and J is TRBJ2-3; D is ambiguous. The germline V gene encodes CDR1 SNHLY and CDR2 FYNNEI. The CDR3 is 14 amino acids. Trimming cost V 3 bases and J 4 bases, with 11 bases left between them.

This clonotype was observed many times. The chain has TRBV24-1 and TRBJ2-3; 12 bases map to TRBD2. Per the germline V gene, CDR1 is KGHDR and CDR2 is SFDVKD. The CDR3 has 15 amino acids. The trim removed 10 bases at V and 7 bases at J, leaving 11 bases unmatched. The CDR3 region is CATSPTSGSRNTQYF. CDR3 in DNA: TGTGCCACGAGCCCGACTAGCGGGAGTCGGAATACGCAGTATTTT.

The genes are TRBV19 and TRBJ2-7, with D unclear. The CDR3 is 15 residues long. CDR1 and CDR2 from the germline V gene are LNHDA and SQIVND (reference sequence). The V end lost 5 bases, the J end lost 2 bases, and 16 bases lay between the germline ends. The CDR3: CASSHPGGKAYEQYF. The CDR3 coding sequence is TGTGCCAGTAGTCATCCAGGTGGGAAGGCCTACGAGCAGTACTTC.

This clonotype was seen only a few times. This chain joins TRBV29-1 and TRBJ2-7, with TRBD2 matching over 9 bases. J gave up 2 bases and V 6 bases, and 8 bases lay outside the gene matches. Germline assignment: CDR1 SQVTM and CDR2 ANQGSEA. This CDR3 comprises 14 residues. CDR3 coding DNA: TGCAGCGTGACCGGGACTAGCTTCCCCTACGAGCAGTACTTC. Encoded protein: CSVTGTSFPYEQYF.

This rearrangement joins TRBV25-1 to TRBJ1-6; D may be TRBD1 (6 bases). The CDR3 has 13 residues. Trimming took 10 bases from V and 11 from J, leaving 18 bases between them. CDR1 and CDR2 from the germline V gene are MGHDK and SYGVNS. The CDR3 DNA follows: TGTGCCACCGTAGGCCAGGGGTTCGCACCCCTCCACTTT. It specifies CATVGQGFAPLHF.

The V gene is TRBV5-1, the J gene TRBJ2-7; either TRBD1 or TRBD2 may fit D (5 bases each). The CDR3 sequence is 15 residues long. V shed 0 bases and J shed 6 bases, with 16 bases lying between them. Per germline, CDR1 SGHRS and CDR2 YFSETQ. CDR3: CASSLGGRNYAEQYF. Written as DNA, the CDR3 is TGCGCCAGCAGCTTGGGGGGACGGAACTATGCCGAGCAGTACTTC.

V is TRBV19 and J is TRBJ2-5; 7 positions match TRBD1. Germline lookup yields CDR1 LNHDA and CDR2 SQIVND (reference sequence). Trimming at V came to 5 bases and at J to 4 bases, leaving 4 bases not matched to a gene. The CDR3 runs to 13 residues. CDR3 region: CASSRNRGETQYF. The CDR3 region has the DNA TGTGCCAGTAGTCGGAACAGGGGAGAGACCCAGTACTTC.

This clonotype has more than one count but fewer than ten. The V call is TRBV5-4, the J call TRBJ2-1; 9 bases are a match to TRBD2. This CDR3 spans 15 amino acids. With V trimmed by 4 bases and J by 8 bases, 10 bases remained unmatched. CDR1 and CDR2 (germline): SGHNT, YYREEE (reference sequence). CDR3 nucleotide sequence: TGTGCCAGCAGCCAGGGGGGGACTAGCATCGATGAGCAGTTCTTC. Its translation: CASSQGGTSIDEQFF.

The chain couples TRBV29-1 to TRBJ2-7; D is perhaps TRBD1 (5 bases). Germline lookup yields CDR1 SQVTM and CDR2 ANQGSEA. This CDR3 has 13 residues. The ends were cut back, 5 bases at V and 1 base at J, with 12 bases in the middle. The DNA for the CDR3 is TGCAGCGTTTTACAGGTTGGATCCTACGAGCAGTACTTC. As protein: CSVLQVGSYEQYF.

This clonotype has ten or more counts. This chain links TRBV20-1 with TRBJ2-1, with TRBD2 matching 10 bases. Germline CDR1 DFQATT, CDR2 SNEGSKA (reference sequence). V was clipped by 2 bases and J by 7 bases; unmatched bases: 5. The CDR3 is 14 residues long. CDR3 DNA: TGCAGTGCTAGAAGTTATAGCGGGAGGAATGAGCAGTTCTTC. Translation gives CSARSYSGRNEQFF.

This chain uses TRBV19 with TRBJ1-6; D remains ambiguous. The germline V gene encodes CDR1 LNHDA and CDR2 SQIVND (reference sequence). The CDR3 spans 13 residues. Trimming cost V 7 bases and J 8 bases, with 12 bases left between them. The CDR3 protein is CASTGARDSPLHF. The CDR3 nucleotides are TGTGCCAGTACAGGAGCCCGGGATTCACCCCTCCACTTT.

There are a few counts of this clonotype. The chain has TRBV12-3 or TRBV12-4 and TRBJ1-2; D remains ambiguous. There are 12 residues in the CDR3. V was clipped by 6 bases and J by 5 bases, with 10 bases between them. The CDR3 DNA reads as TGTGCCAGCAGACCAACGGGGTATGGCTACACCTTC. Protein: CASRPTGYGYTF.

The rearrangement joins TRBV15 to TRBJ1-2; perhaps TRBD1 as D (6 bases). The V and J ends lost 0 bases and 0 bases respectively, with 20 bases between them. There are 19 residues in the CDR3. CDR1 is LNHNV, CDR2 YYDKDF, per germline (reference sequence). CDR3 sequence reads: CATSRDRNLGDTANYGYTF. Written as DNA, the CDR3 is TGTGCCACCAGCAGAGACCGAAATTTGGGGGACACAGCTAACTATGGCTACACCTTC.

The V gene is TRBV29-1, the J gene TRBJ2-7; TRBD1 or TRBD2 may be the D gene (5 bases each). This CDR3 has 14 residues. With 4 bases removed from V and 5 bases from J, the gap between germline ends came to 18 bases. Germline CDR1 is SQVTM and CDR2 is ANQGSEA. In DNA form, the CDR3 reads TGCAGCGTTGTGGTAATCGGGGCTCAGGACGAGCAGTACTTC. It codes for CSVVVIGAQDEQYF.

The V and J genes are TRBV4-3 and TRBJ2-3; 7 nucleotides match TRBD2. Trimming took 0 bases from V and 2 from J; bases not matched to a gene: 5. The CDR3 runs 16 residues. Per the germline V gene, CDR1 is LGHNA and CDR2 is YSLEER. In nucleotides, the CDR3 is TGCGCCAGCAGCCAAGACCCGGGACTAACCACAGATACGCAGTATTTT. It translates to CASSQDPGLTTDTQYF.

The chain carries TRBV10-3 and TRBJ1-1, with D possibly TRBD1 on 6 matching bases. The germline V gene encodes CDR1 ENHRY and CDR2 SYGVKD. V was shortened by 6 bases and J by 0 bases, with 14 bases between the two germline ends. The CDR3 loop spans 15 amino acids. The CDR3 spells CAISPGQTLNTEAFF. Here the CDR3 DNA reads TGTGCCATCAGCCCGGGACAAACTTTGAACACTGAAGCTTTCTTT.